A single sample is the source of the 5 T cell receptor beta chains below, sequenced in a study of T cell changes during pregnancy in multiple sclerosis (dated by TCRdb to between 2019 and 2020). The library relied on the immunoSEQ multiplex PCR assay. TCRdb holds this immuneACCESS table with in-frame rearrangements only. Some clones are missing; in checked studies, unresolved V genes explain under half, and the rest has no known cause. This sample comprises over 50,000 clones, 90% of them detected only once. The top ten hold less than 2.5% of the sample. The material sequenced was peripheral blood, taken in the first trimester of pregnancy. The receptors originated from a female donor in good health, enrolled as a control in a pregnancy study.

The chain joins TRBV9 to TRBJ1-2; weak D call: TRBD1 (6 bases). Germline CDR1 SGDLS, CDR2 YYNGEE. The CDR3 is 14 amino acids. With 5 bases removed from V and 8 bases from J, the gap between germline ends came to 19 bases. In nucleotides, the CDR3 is TGTGCCAGCAGGCTCTTAGGGGGTTCAGAAGGCTACACCTTC. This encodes CASRLLGGSEGYTF.

The CDR3 here is CATSNRRLELGELFF. For the CDR3, the DNA is TGTGCCACCAGCAATCGCCGTCTCGAGCTCGGGGAGCTGTTTTTT. This rearrangement joins TRBV15 to TRBJ2-2; the D is unclear. The ends were cut back, 4 bases at V and 7 bases at J, with 16 bases in the middle. The germline V gene encodes CDR1 LNHNV and CDR2 YYDKDF (reference sequence). The CDR3 runs 15 residues. Using reference TRBV15 and TRBJ2-2 for the parts outside the CDR3, the full variable domain is DAMVIQNPRYQVTQFGKPVTLSCSQTLNHNVMYWYQQKSSQAPKLLFHYYDKDFNNEADTPDNFQSRRPNTSFCFLDIRSPGLGDTAMYLCATSNRRLELGELFFGEGSRLTVL.

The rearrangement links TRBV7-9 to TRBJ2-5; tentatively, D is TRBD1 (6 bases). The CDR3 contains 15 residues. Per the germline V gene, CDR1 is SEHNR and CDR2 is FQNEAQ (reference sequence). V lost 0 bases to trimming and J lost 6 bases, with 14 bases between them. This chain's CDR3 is CASSLAGQGPKTQYF. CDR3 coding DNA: TGTGCCAGCAGCTTAGCCGGGCAGGGGCCGAAGACCCAGTACTTC.

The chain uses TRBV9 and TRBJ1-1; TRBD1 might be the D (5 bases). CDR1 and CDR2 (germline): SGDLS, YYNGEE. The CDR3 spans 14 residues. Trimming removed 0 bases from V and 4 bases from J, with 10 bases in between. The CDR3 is CASSVVRGGTEAFF. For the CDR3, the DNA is TGTGCCAGCAGCGTAGTTCGGGGGGGCACTGAAGCTTTCTTT.

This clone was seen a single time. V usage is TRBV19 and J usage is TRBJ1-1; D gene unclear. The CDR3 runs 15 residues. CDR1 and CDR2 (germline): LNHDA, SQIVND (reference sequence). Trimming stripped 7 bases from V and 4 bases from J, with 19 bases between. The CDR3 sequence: CASNSGVLQATEAFF. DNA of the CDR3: TGTGCCAGTAACTCCGGGGTTTTGCAGGCCACTGAAGCTTTCTTT.